The rows below give T cell receptor beta chains drawn from one sample of a study of somatic mutations in cytotoxic T cells in rheumatoid arthritis. The method was immunoSEQ multiplex PCR; TCRdb's version includes in-frame clones alone and lacks a portion of them. The sample holds approximately 11,000 clones, just under 75% seen once. Sequenced: CD8+ T cells sorted from blood. The receptors stem from a woman aged 40 to 49 in good health. Each CDR3 is given with its conserved first and last residue. Fields, in order: J gene, V gene, D gene, clone size, CDR3 DNA, CDR3 protein. D genes are given only for firm matches. Expanded clones are given a class, and other clones once, few, many or no size at all.

>TRBJ2-2|TRBV7-8|TRBD2|once
TGTGCCAGCAGCTTAATACGTACTAGCGGGGGGCCGGGGACCGGGGAGCTGTTTTTT
CASSLIRTSGGPGTGELFF
>TRBJ1-2|TRBV5-6|.|.
TGTGCCAGCAGCTTGGCCTCCATGCCCTTTCACGGCTACACCTTC
CASSLASMPFHGYTF
>TRBJ2-7|TRBV19|.|.
TGTGCCAGTAGTTATTCTCCGAGCTCCTACGAGCAGTACTTC
CASSYSPSSYEQYF
>TRBJ2-2|TRBV5-1|TRBD2|.
TGCGCCAGCAGCTTCCCAGGACTAGCGGGGAACACCGGGGAGCTGTTTTTT
CASSFPGLAGNTGELFF
>TRBJ1-1|TRBV9|.|.
TGTGCCAGCAGCCCCGGCGGGATGGAAGCTTTCTTT
CASSPGGMEAFF
>TRBJ1-1|TRBV7-9|.|few
TGTGCCAGCGCCTCGGGGGAAGCTTTCTTT
CASASGEAFF
>TRBJ2-1|TRBV13|.|.
TGTGCCAGCAGCTTTGTTGGGAGCGGGAATGAGCAGTTCTTC
CASSFVGSGNEQFF
>TRBJ2-7|TRBV2|TRBD2|once
TGTGCCAGCCTCTCTAGCGGGAGCTCCTACGAGCAGTACTTC
CASLSSGSSYEQYF
>TRBJ1-2|TRBV7-2|TRBD1|.
TGTGCCAGCAGCCAGACAGGGTTCTTGAATGGCTACACCTTC
CASSQTGFLNGYTF
>TRBJ1-2|TRBV27|.|.
TGTGCCAGCCGCGGGACCGACCTACATGGCTACACCTTC
CASRGTDLHGYTF
>TRBJ2-1|TRBV29-1|.|.
TGCAGCGTTTATCCGGGACGCTCCGCCTTGTACAATGAGCAGTTCTTC
CSVYPGRSALYNEQFF
>TRBJ2-1|TRBV5-4|.|once
TGTGCCAGCAGCCAAAAGGGTAGGGATGAGCAGTTCTTC
CASSQKGRDEQFF
>TRBJ2-1|TRBV7-9|.|.
TGTGCCAGCAGCCGGCGAGGGCTAGCTGATGAGCAGTTCTTC
CASSRRGLADEQFF
>TRBJ1-1|TRBV14|.|.
TGTGCCAGCAGCCGGCTGCTGAACACTGAAGCTTTCTTT
CASSRLLNTEAFF
>TRBJ1-6|TRBV28|.|.
TGTGCCAGCAGTTTTGACAGGTTAAATTCACCCCTCCACTTT
CASSFDRLNSPLHF
>TRBJ1-4|TRBV10-1|.|.
TGCGCCAGCAGTGAGTCAGAATGGACTGTGGGGAATGAAAAACTGTTTTTT
CASSESEWTVGNEKLFF
>TRBJ1-1|TRBV27|TRBD1|.
TGTGCCAGCAGTAGTTCTCGTACAGGGGGCAACACTGAAGCTTTCTTT
CASSSSRTGGNTEAFF
>TRBJ2-7|TRBV11-3|.|.
TGTGCCAGCAGCTTAGGAGTAGCCTCAGAGCAGTACTTC
CASSLGVASEQYF
>TRBJ2-1|TRBV9|TRBD2|.
TGTGCCAGCAGCCCCGCGGGAGAGTCCTACAATGAGCAGTTCTTC
CASSPAGESYNEQFF
>TRBJ1-1|TRBV7-8|TRBD1|.
TGTGCCAGCAGCCCGCTCGGGACAGGGCTAAAGGGCACTGAAGCTTTCTTT
CASSPLGTGLKGTEAFF
>TRBJ1-2|TRBV27|.|.
TGTGCCAGCAGTCCCACGGGGGGCTGGTGGGATGGCTACACCTTC
CASSPTGGWWDGYTF
>TRBJ1-1|TRBV9|TRBD1|few
TGTGCCAGCAGCGTTGGGACAGGCACTGAAGCTTTCTTT
CASSVGTGTEAFF
>TRBJ1-4|TRBV28|.|.
TGTGCCAGCAGCCGGACAGCGACAGGAACCGAAAAACTGTTTTTT
CASSRTATGTEKLFF
>TRBJ2-7|TRBV5-6|.|.
TGTGCCAGCAGCTTAGGCAGCTCCTACGAGCAGTACTTC
CASSLGSSYEQYF
>TRBJ1-1|TRBV11-2|.|.
TGTGCCAGCAGCTTAGGGATCGGCACTGAAGCTTTCTTT
CASSLGIGTEAFF
>TRBJ1-5|TRBV5-1|.|.
TGCGCCAGCAGCTTGGATGGTAGCAATCAGCCCCAGCATTTT
CASSLDGSNQPQHF
>TRBJ2-5|TRBV7-8|.|.
TGTGCCAGCAGCTCCCCGGCGGGGCAGGGTGGGGAGACCCAGTACTTC
CASSSPAGQGGETQYF
>TRBJ1-2|TRBV19|.|.
TGTGCCAGTAGTATTTATAAGGGGCCTAACTATGGCTACACCTTC
CASSIYKGPNYGYTF
>TRBJ1-2|TRBV7-9|.|.
TGTGCCAGCAGCTTAAGCAGGGAAGGCGGTTATGGCTACACCTTC
CASSLSREGGYGYTF
>TRBJ2-1|TRBV9|.|.
TGTGCCAGCAGCGCCTCCTCCTACAATGAGCAGTTCTTC
CASSASSYNEQFF